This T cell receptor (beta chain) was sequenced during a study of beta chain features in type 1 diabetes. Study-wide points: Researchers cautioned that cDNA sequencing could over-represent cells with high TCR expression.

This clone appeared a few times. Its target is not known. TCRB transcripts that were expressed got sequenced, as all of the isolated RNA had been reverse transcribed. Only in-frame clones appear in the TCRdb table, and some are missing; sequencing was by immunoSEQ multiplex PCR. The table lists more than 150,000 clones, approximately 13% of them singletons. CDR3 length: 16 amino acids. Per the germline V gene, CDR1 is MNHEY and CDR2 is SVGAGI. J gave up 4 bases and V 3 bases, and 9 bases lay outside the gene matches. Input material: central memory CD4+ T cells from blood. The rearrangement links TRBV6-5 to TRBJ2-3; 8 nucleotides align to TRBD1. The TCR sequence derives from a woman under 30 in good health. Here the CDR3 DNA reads TGTGCCAGCAGTTATCTCCGGGACAGGAGGGCAGATACGCAGTATTTT. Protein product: CASSYLRDRRADTQYF.